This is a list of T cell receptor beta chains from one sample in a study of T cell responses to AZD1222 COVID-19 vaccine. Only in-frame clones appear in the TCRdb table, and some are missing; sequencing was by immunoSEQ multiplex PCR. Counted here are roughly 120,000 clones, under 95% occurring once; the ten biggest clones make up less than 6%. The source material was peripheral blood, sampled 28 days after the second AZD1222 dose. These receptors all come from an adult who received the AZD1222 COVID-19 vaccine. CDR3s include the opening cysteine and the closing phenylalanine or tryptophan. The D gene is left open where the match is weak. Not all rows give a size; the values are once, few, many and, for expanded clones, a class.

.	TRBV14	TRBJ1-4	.	TGTGCCAGCAGCCAAGCTTGGGCCACCACGGGGGGACCCTACGCAACTAATGAAAAACTGTTTTTT	CASSQAWATTGGPYATNEKLFF
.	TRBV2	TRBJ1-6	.	TGTGCCAGCAGTGAGGTCGCAGGGCGGTGGAATTCACCCCTCCACTTT	CASSEVAGRWNSPLHF
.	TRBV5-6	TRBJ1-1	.	TGTGCCAGCAGTTCTGCCGGGGACACTGAAGCTTTCTTT	CASSSAGDTEAFF
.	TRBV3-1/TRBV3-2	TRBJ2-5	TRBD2	TGTGCCAGCATGCGGGGAGGGGAAGAGACCCAGTACTTC	CASMRGGEETQYF
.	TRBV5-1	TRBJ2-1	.	TGCGCCAGCAGCATAGGGTCGGGCCCACTCCCCAATGAGCAGTTCTTC	CASSIGSGPLPNEQFF
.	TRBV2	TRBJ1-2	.	TGTGCCACTCCCGGGGGGTACTATGGCTACACCTTC	CATPGGYYGYTF
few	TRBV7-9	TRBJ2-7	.	TGTGCCAGCAGCACCCCGGGCGCCCAATCCTACGAGCAGTACTTC	CASSTPGAQSYEQYF
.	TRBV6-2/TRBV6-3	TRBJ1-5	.	TGTGCCAGCAGTAACAATCAGCCCCAGCATTTT	CASSNNQPQHF
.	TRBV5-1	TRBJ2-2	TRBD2	TGCGCCAGCAGCTTGGGACTAGCGGCGAACACCGGGGAGCTGTTTTTT	CASSLGLAANTGELFF
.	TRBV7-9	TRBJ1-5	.	TGTGCCAGCAGCTCCCCGGCGGGGGATCAGCCCCAGCATTTT	CASSSPAGDQPQHF
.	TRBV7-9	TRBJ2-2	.	TGTGCCAGCAGGGAGAGGGGGGAGCTGTTTTTT	CASRERGELFF
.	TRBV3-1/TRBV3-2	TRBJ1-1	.	TGTGCCAGTACCCAAAGGGGGATGAACACTGAAGCTTTCTTT	CASTQRGMNTEAFF
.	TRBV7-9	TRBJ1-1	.	TGTGCCAGCAGCTTAGTCGGGGGGCGGGCTGAAGCTTTCTTT	CASSLVGGRAEAFF
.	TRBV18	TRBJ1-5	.	TGTGCCAGCTCACCCGCTCCAGGGTCGGAGCAGCCCCAGCATTTT	CASSPAPGSEQPQHF
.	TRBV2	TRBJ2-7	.	TGTGCCAGCAGACAGGGTTCCGCCTACGAGCAGTACTTC	CASRQGSAYEQYF
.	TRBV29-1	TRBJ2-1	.	TGCAGCGTTGCAACCCCTCTCGGACTGTTAACCTACAATGAGCAGTTCTTC	CSVATPLGLLTYNEQFF
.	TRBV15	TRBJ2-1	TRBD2	TGTGCCACCAGCAGAGAGGTAGCGGGGATCTACAATGAGCAGTTCTTC	CATSREVAGIYNEQFF
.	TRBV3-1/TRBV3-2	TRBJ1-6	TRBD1	TGTGCCAGCAGCCAGACAGGGGGCAAATATAATTCACCCCTCCACTTT	CASSQTGGKYNSPLHF
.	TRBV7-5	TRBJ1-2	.	TGTGCCAGAAGCTTCCACAGGGATGGGTTGTGGGGCTACACCTTC	CARSFHRDGLWGYTF
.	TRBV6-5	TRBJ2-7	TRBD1	TGTGCCAGCAAAGAAGGGACAGGAGATCACCTTGAGCAGTACTTC	CASKEGTGDHLEQYF
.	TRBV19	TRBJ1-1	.	TGTGCCAGTAGTTCCCGGGGACTTCTGAACACTGAAGCTTTCTTT	CASSSRGLLNTEAFF
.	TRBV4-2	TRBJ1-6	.	TGTGCCAGCAGCCAAGATCAGGGTGGGGATTCACCCCTCCACTTT	CASSQDQGGDSPLHF
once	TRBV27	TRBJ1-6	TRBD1	TGTGCCAGCAGTGAGGGGGGACAGGTGTTAAATTCACCCCTCCACTTT	CASSEGGQVLNSPLHF
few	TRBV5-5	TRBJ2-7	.	TGTGCCAGCAGCTTGGAGGACAGTACCTACGAGCAGTACTTC	CASSLEDSTYEQYF
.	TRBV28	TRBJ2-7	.	TGTGCCAGCAGTTTAGAGGGACTGATCTACGAGCAGTACTTC	CASSLEGLIYEQYF
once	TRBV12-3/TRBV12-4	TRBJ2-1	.	TGTGCCAGCAGCTTACTACAGGGCAATGAGCAGTTCTTC	CASSLLQGNEQFF
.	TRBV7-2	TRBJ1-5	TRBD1	TGTGCCAGCAGCCCGGGACAGGGCAATCAGCCCCAGCATTTT	CASSPGQGNQPQHF
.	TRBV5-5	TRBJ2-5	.	TGTGCCAGCAGTCGGACAGAAGAGACCCAGTACTTC	CASSRTEETQYF
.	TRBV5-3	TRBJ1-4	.	TGTGCCAGAAGCCCGTACGTACTCCTGGACGTCGGGGGTGAAAAACTGTTTTTT	CARSPYVLLDVGGEKLFF
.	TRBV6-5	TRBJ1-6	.	TGTGCCAGCAGTTACTCGTCGGATTCACCCCTCCACTTT	CASSYSSDSPLHF
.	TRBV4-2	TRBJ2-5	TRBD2	TGTGCCAGCAGCCAAGAGCAAGCGGGAGGAATCCAAGAGACCCAGTACTTC	CASSQEQAGGIQETQYF
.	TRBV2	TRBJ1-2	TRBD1	TGTGCCAGCAGTGAAGCGAAGGGACAGGGACTTGGCTACACCTTC	CASSEAKGQGLGYTF
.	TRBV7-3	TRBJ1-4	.	TGTGCCAGCAGCCCTCAACCCTTTCGGGGGGCTGCGGGTGAAAAACTGTTTTTT	CASSPQPFRGAAGEKLFF
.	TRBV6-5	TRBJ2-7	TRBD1	TGTGCCAGCAGTCGCCGGACAGGGGACCCCTACGAGCAGTACTTC	CASSRRTGDPYEQYF
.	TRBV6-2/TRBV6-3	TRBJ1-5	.	TGTGCCAGCAGGTACTGGGGAGAGGGCAATCAGCCCCAGCATTTT	CASRYWGEGNQPQHF
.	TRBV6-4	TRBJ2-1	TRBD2	TGTGCCAGCAGGACGGGGGGGCCGGGCTCCTACAATGAGCAGTTCTTC	CASRTGGPGSYNEQFF
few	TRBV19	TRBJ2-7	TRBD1	TGTGCCAGTAGTAGCCGGACAGGGGGTACCTCCTACGAGCAGTACTTC	CASSSRTGGTSYEQYF
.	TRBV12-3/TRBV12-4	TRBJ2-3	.	TGTGCCAGCAGTTTATTTGATACGCAGTATTTT	CASSLFDTQYF
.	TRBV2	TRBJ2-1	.	TGTGCCAGCAGTGAACCTAGGGGCTCCTACAATGAGCAGTTCTTC	CASSEPRGSYNEQFF
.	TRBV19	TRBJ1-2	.	TGTGCCAGTAGTACCGAGGGGAGACCTAACTATGGCTACACCTTC	CASSTEGRPNYGYTF
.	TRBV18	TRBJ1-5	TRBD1	TGTGCCACCACCGGGACAGGGGATCAGCCCCAGCATTTT	CATTGTGDQPQHF
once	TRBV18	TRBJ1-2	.	TGTGCCAGCTCACCAGGGGCACAGGACTATGGCTACACCTTC	CASSPGAQDYGYTF
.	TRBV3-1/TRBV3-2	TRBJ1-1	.	TGTGCCAGCAGCCAAGATTGGGGCCCCGGGGTTGAAGCTTTCTTT	CASSQDWGPGVEAFF
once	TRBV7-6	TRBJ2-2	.	TGTGCCAGCAGCAAGACTCCGGCGGCCTTGGGGGAGCTGTTTTTT	CASSKTPAALGELFF
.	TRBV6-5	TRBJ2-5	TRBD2	TGTGCCAGCAGAGCGGGAGTCAGAGATGAGACCCAGTACTTC	CASRAGVRDETQYF
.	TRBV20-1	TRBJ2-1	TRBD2	TGCAGTGCTAGTGGGACTAGCGGGAGAGGTGAGCAGTTCTTC	CSASGTSGRGEQFF
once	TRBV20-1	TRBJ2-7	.	TGCAGTGCTCGACTAGTGGGGGAGCAGTACTTC	CSARLVGEQYF
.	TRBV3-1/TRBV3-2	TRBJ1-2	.	TGTGCCACCCCGGGTAACTATGGCTACACCTTC	CATPGNYGYTF
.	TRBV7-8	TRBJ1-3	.	TGTGCCAGCAGCGGCAGGGTTTCTGGAAACACCATATATTTT	CASSGRVSGNTIYF
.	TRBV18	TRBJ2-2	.	TGTGCCAGCTCACCAGGAGCTCGGGGCACCGGGGAGCTGTTTTTT	CASSPGARGTGELFF
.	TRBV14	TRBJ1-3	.	TGTGCCAGCAGCCAAGGAGCAATGAGCTCTGGAAACACCATATATTTT	CASSQGAMSSGNTIYF
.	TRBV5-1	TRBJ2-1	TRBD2	TGCGCCAGCAGCTTGGCCGAAGCTAGCGGTTACAATGAGCAGTTCTTC	CASSLAEASGYNEQFF
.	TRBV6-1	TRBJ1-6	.	TGTGCCAGCAGTGAACGGGGGGCCCTCCACTTT	CASSERGALHF
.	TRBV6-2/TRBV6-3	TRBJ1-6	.	TGTGCCAGCAGTCAAGACTCCCTTCCCTATAATTCACCCCTCCACTTT	CASSQDSLPYNSPLHF
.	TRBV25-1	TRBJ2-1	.	TGTGCCAGGGGGGGGGCTATGGATGAGCAGTTCTTC	CARGGAMDEQFF